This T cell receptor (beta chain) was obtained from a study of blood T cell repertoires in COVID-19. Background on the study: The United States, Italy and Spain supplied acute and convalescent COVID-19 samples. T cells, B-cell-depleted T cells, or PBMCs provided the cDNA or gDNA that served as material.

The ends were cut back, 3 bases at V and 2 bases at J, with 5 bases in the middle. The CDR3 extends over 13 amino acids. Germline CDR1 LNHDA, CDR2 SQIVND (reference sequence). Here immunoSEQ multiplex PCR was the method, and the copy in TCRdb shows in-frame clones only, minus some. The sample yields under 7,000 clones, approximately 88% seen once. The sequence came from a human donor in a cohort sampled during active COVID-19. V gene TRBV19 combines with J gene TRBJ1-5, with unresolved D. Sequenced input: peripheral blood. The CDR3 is CASSISGNQPQHF. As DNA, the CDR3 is TGTGCCAGTAGTATTTCAGGCAATCAGCCCCAGCATTTT.